A single sample gave rise to the 13 T cell receptor beta chains below, sequenced in a study of shared clonotypes between healthy human individuals. The method was immunoSEQ multiplex PCR; TCRdb's version includes in-frame clones alone and lacks a portion of them. The sample comprises about 2.1 million clones, 85% to 95% of which are singletons, and 1.5% to 2% rests with the top ten. The naive CD8 subset, CD45RO-negative cells positively selected for CCR7, excluded terminally differentiated effector memory CD45RA+ cells. Material for sequencing was naive CD8+ T cells from PBMCs. The receptors originated from a man aged 18 to 30 in good health. Some clones in this sample may be carry-over from other donors' samples.

V is TRBV11-2 and J is TRBJ1-2; TRBD1 is a possible D gene (5 bases). The CDR3 sequence is 14 residues long. Germline V gives CDR1 SGHAT, CDR2 FQNNGV. Between the trimmed V and J ends, which lost 3 bases and 4 bases, there was a span of 12 bases. The CDR3 protein is CASSLGPSLYGYTF. CDR3 nucleotide sequence: TGTGCCAGCAGCTTGGGACCTTCCCTCTATGGCTACACCTTC.

The chain links TRBV5-1 to TRBJ2-1, with 7 nucleotides matching TRBD2. Looked up from germline, CDR1 is SGHRS and CDR2 is YFSETQ. V was pared by 2 bases and J by 5 bases, with 4 bases of the junction left unmatched. This CDR3 region has 14 residues. The CDR3 DNA follows: TGCGCCAGCAGCTTCGGGACTAATAACAATGAGCAGTTCTTC. It is translated as CASSFGTNNNEQFF.

About this clone itself: This sample includes further DNA sequences coding for the same CDR3. The chain links TRBV10-3 to TRBJ1-1; D is unclear. The CDR3 spans 13 residues. Between the trimmed V and J ends, which lost 4 bases and 2 bases, there was a span of 8 bases. Germline V lookup: CDR1 ENHRY, CDR2 SYGVKD. The CDR3 here is CAISVGGNTEAFF. CDR3 nucleotides: TGTGCCATCAGTGTTGGAGGAAACACTGAAGCTTTCTTT.

The J gene is TRBJ2-2, the V gene TRBV5-1; unclear D gene. In germline, CDR1 is SGHRS, CDR2 YFSETQ. This CDR3 has 16 amino acids. The V gene lost 5 bases and the J gene lost 6 bases, with 20 bases spanning the gap. The CDR3 here is CASRLGSWRFAGELFF. The CDR3 coding sequence is TGCGCCAGCAGGCTAGGCTCCTGGAGATTCGCCGGGGAGCTGTTTTTT.

With regard to this clone: In the same sample, other DNA sequences code for this CDR3. The rearrangement links TRBV7-6 to TRBJ2-3; 9 bases match TRBD2. Trimming took 5 bases from V and 0 from J; bases not matched to a gene: 3. The CDR3 is 15 amino acids. Germline CDR1 is SGHVS and CDR2 is FNYEAQ. CDR3 sequence: CASSLLAGSTDTQYF. The CDR3 DNA reads TGTGCCAGCAGCCTACTAGCGGGTAGCACAGATACGCAGTATTTT.

The rearrangement joins TRBV7-8 to TRBJ2-6; possibly TRBD2 for D (6 bases). The germline gives CDR1 SGHVS, CDR2 FQNEAQ. CDR3 length equals 20 residues. Trimming took 5 bases from V and 2 from J, leaving 25 bases between them. The CDR3 reads CASSPHTEYRTITGANVLTF. CDR3 nucleotide sequence: TGTGCCAGCAGCCCTCACACCGAATACAGGACTATAACTGGGGCCAACGTCCTGACTTTC.

CDR3 sequence reads: CASNLVADDNEQFF. CDR3 coding DNA: TGTGCCAGCAACTTGGTAGCGGATGACAATGAGCAGTTCTTC. V usage is TRBV7-8 and J usage is TRBJ2-1; a possible D gene is TRBD2 (6 bases). The CDR3 length is 14 residues. Trimming left V 7 bases short and J 5 bases short, with 15 bases between. Germline values: CDR1 SGHVS, CDR2 FQNEAQ.

V gene TRBV13 combines with J gene TRBJ1-1; 8 positions agree with TRBD1. Trimming at V came to 3 bases and at J to 1 base, leaving 10 bases not matched to a gene. This CDR3 is 17 amino acids long. Germline V gene sequence: CDR1 PRHDT, CDR2 FYEKMQ (reference sequence). CDR3 region: CASSFPGNRGGNTEAFF. DNA for the CDR3: TGTGCCAGCAGCTTCCCAGGAAACAGGGGGGGGAACACTGAAGCTTTCTTT.

The V call is TRBV7-2, the J call TRBJ2-7; D may be TRBD2 (5 bases). V lost 1 base and J 6 bases, leaving 10 bases between the germline ends. CDR1 is SGHTA and CDR2 is FQGNSA in the germline V gene. CDR3 length: 13 amino acids. This CDR3 reads CASSLDWGVEQYF. CDR3 nucleotide sequence: TGTGCCAGCAGCTTAGATTGGGGAGTCGAGCAGTACTTC.

The chain is built from TRBV28 and TRBJ1-2; D is unclear. The CDR3 consists of 14 residues. Germline CDR1 reads MDHEN; CDR2 reads SYDVKM. Trimming removed 6 bases from V and 8 bases from J, with 19 bases in between. The CDR3 loop reads CASSSWREQKGYTF. As DNA, the CDR3 is TGTGCCAGCAGCTCTTGGAGGGAACAGAAAGGCTACACCTTC.

The rearrangement uses TRBV10-3 and TRBJ2-2; a possible D gene is TRBD1 (5 bases). The germline V gene has CDR1 ENHRY and CDR2 SYGVKD. The CDR3 contains 16 residues. Deletions cut 0 bases from V and 6 bases from J, with 14 bases between. CDR3 coding DNA: TGTGCCATCAGTGAGTCAACAGGTCCTGTCCCCGGGGAGCTGTTTTTT. It codes for CAISESTGPVPGELFF.

V is TRBV28 and J is TRBJ2-7, with 8 bases aligning to TRBD2. Germline V gives CDR1 MDHEN, CDR2 SYDVKM. After removal of 6 bases from V and 12 bases from J, the junction contained 16 bases not matched to a gene. The CDR3 is 14 residues long. The DNA for the CDR3 is TGTGCCAGCAGACGAGCGGGAGAGGTGATAGGGTGGTACTTC. The encoded protein is CASRRAGEVIGWYF.

The rearrangement joins TRBV15 to TRBJ2-5, with D uncertain. V was cut by 4 bases and J by 2 bases, with 8 bases left in between. Germline CDR1 and CDR2: LNHNV and YYDKDF (reference sequence). The CDR3 has 13 residues. The CDR3 spells CATSIIAQETQYF. The DNA for the CDR3 is TGTGCCACCAGCATAATAGCTCAAGAGACCCAGTACTTC.